Here is one TCR beta chain with its context. These data belong to a study of long-term antiretroviral therapy in people with HIV. With 6 bases clipped from V and 4 bases from J, the junction kept 11 bases outside the gene matches. The CDR3 sequence is 15 residues long. Germline assignment: CDR1 MNHNS and CDR2 SASEGT. Participants with HIV, all of them, were treated in the United States. DNA was extracted from around 0.96-9.9 million thawed cryopreserved PBMC. Survey-level resolution applied to immunoSEQ assay v3.0. The repertoire was sequenced with immunoSEQ multiplex PCR; TCRdb's copy has only in-frame clones and lacks some. The profile shows 25,000 to 30,000 clones, approximately 88% of them singletons.

This receptor was identified in a young man with HIV. The source material was unsorted PBMCs, sampled 2.7 to 2.9 years after starting antiretroviral therapy. V is TRBV6-1 and J is TRBJ1-1; 7 bases fit TRBD1. The CDR3: CASRGGTALGTEAFF. CDR3 nucleotide sequence: TGTGCCAGCAGGGGTGGGACAGCCTTGGGCACTGAAGCTTTCTTT.